This T cell receptor (beta chain) was captured in a study of shared clonotypes between healthy human individuals. Study-level results: The donor pool, a small one, limited the genetic and exposure-history diversity represented.

Turning to this clone: Its antigen is as yet unknown.

Trimming pared 2 bases from V and 3 bases from J, leaving 7 bases between. Germline V lookup: CDR1 SGHTA, CDR2 FQGTGA. The CDR3 has 13 residues. The unsorted PBMC sample used ten immunoSEQ deep assay plates. The table came from immunoSEQ multiplex PCR; TCRdb's copy has only in-frame clones and leaves some out. The sample consists of 490,000 or so clones, 79% of them appearing once. This rearrangement joins TRBV7-3 to TRBJ1-1, with D hard to call. This clonotype was obtained from a woman between 40 and 55 years old in good health. Some clones in this sample may be carry-over from other donors' samples. Sequencing was done on a sample of PBMCs. The CDR3 spells CASSLWEHTEAFF. The CDR3 nucleotides are TGTGCCAGCAGCTTATGGGAGCACACTGAAGCTTTCTTT.